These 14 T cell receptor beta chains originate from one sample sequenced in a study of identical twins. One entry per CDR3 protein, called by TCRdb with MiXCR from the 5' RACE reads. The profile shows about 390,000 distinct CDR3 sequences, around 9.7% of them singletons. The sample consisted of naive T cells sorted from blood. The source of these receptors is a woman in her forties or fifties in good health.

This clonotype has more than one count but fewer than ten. Here the CDR3 reads CASSTLAGANNEQFF. CDR3 sequence (DNA): TGTGCCAGCAGCACCCTAGCGGGAGCAAACAATGAGCAGTTCTTC. J is TRBJ2-1 and V is TRBV14; 10 bases agree with TRBD2. With V trimmed by 5 bases and J by 5 bases, 6 bases remained unmatched. Per germline, CDR1 SGHDN and CDR2 FVKESK. The CDR3 extends over 15 amino acids. The full variable domain, its missing parts supplied by reference TRBV14 and TRBJ2-1, is EAGVTQFPSHSVIEKGQTVTLRCDPISGHDNLYWYRRVMGKEIKFLLHFVKESKQDESGMPNNRFLAERTGGTYSTLKVQPAELEDSGVYFCASSTLAGANNEQFFGPGTRLTVL.

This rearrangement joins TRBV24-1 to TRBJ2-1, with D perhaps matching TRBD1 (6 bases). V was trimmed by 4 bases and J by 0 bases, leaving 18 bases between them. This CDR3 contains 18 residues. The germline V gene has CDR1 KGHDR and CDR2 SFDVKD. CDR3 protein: CATSESTGFRGSYNEQFF. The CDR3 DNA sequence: TGTGCCACCAGTGAATCCACAGGGTTCCGGGGCTCCTACAATGAGCAGTTCTTC.

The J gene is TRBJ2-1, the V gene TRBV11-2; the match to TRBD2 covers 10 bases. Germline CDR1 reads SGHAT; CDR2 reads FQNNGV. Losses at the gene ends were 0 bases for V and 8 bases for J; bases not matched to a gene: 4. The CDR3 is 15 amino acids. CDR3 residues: CASSLDQGTSDEQFF. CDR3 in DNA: TGTGCCAGCAGCTTAGATCAAGGGACTAGCGATGAGCAGTTCTTC.

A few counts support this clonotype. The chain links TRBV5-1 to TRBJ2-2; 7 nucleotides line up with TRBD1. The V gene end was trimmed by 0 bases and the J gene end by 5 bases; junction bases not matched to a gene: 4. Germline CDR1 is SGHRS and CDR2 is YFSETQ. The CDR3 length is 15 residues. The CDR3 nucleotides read TGCGCCAGCAGCTTGGAGGGGGCGATAACCGGGGAGCTGTTTTTT. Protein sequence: CASSLEGAITGELFF. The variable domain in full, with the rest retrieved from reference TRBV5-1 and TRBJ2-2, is KAGVTQTPRYLIKTRGQQVTLSCSPISGHRSVSWYQQTPGQGLQFLFEYFSETQRNKGNFPGRFSGRQFSNSRSEMNVSTLELGDSALYLCASSLEGAITGELFFGEGSRLTVL.

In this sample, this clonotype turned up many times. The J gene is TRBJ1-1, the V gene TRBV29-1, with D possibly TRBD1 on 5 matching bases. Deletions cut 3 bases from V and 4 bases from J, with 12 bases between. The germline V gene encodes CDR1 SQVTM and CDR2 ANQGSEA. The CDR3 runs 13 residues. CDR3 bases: TGCAGCGTTGACGGGCAGGGCTTCACTGAAGCTTTCTTT. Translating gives CSVDGQGFTEAFF.

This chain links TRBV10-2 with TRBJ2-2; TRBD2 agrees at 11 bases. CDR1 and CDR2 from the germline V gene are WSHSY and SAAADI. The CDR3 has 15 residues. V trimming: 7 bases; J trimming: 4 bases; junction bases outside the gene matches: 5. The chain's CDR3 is CASTSGTSGTGELFF. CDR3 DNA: TGCGCCAGCACATCCGGGACTAGCGGCACCGGGGAGCTGTTTTTT.

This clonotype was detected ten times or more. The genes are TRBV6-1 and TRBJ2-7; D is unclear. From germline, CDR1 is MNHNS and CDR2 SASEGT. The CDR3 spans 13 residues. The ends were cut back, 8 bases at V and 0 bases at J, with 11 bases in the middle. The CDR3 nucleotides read TGTGCCAGCTTAAGAACAGACTCCTACGAGCAGTACGTC. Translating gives CASLRTDSYEQYV.

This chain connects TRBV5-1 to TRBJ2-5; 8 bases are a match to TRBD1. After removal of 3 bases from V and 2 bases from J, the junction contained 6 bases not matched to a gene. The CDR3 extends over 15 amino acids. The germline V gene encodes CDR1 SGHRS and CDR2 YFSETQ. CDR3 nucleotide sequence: TGCGCCAGCAGCTGGGACAGGTTACCTCAAGAGACCCAGTACTTC. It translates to CASSWDRLPQETQYF.

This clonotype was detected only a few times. CDR3 protein: CASSPSGTSVYNEQFF. In nucleotides, the CDR3 is TGCGCCAGCAGCCCCTCCGGGACTAGCGTTTACAATGAGCAGTTCTTC. This chain joins TRBV4-1 and TRBJ2-1, with TRBD2 matching 10 bases. Germline CDR1 is MGHRA and CDR2 is YSYEKL. CDR3 length equals 16 residues. Losses at the gene ends were 4 bases for V and 4 bases for J; bases not matched to a gene: 7.

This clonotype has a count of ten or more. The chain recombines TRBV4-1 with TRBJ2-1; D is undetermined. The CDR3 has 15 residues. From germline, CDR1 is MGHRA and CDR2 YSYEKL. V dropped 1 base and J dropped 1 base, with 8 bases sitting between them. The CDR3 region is CASSQGVSSYNEQFF. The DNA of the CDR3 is TGCGCCAGCAGCCAAGGCGTTTCTTCCTACAATGAGCAGTTCTTC.

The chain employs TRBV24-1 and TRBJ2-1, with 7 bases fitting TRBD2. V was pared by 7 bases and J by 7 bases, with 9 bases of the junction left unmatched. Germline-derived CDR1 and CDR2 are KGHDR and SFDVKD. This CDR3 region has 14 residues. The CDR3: CATSRPGGGNEQFF. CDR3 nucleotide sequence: TGTGCCACCAGCCGGCCGGGAGGAGGAAATGAGCAGTTCTTC.

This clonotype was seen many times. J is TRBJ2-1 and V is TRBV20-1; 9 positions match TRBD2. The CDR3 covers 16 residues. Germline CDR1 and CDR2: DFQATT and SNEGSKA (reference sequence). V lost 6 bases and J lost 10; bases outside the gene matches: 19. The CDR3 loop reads CSAEGSLAGSSKEQFF. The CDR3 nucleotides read TGCAGTGCAGAGGGTAGCCTAGCGGGATCGTCAAAAGAGCAGTTCTTC.

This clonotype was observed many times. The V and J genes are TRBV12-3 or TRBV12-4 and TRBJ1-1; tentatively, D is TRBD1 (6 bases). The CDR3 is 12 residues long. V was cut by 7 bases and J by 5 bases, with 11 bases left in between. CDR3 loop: CASTEGGTEAFF. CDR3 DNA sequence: TGTGCCAGCACTGAGGGGGGGACTGAAGCTTTCTTT.

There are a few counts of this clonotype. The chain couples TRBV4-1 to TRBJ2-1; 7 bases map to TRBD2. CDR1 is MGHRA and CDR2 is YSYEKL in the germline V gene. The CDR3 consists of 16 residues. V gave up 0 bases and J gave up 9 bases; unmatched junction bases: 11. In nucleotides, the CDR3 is TGCGCCAGCAGCCAAGATCCGAGGGAGGGCCCTAGTGAGCAGTTCTTC. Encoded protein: CASSQDPREGPSEQFF.